The 2 T cell receptor beta chains below come from one sample, sequenced in a study of T cell therapy after organ transplantation. The antigens for these receptors are not known. Measured with immunoSEQ multiplex PCR; TCRdb has only the in-frame clones, and not every one. The data contain around 1,200 clones, under 80% of them singletons. Sequencing used CD8+ T cells from blood, obtained before autologous CMV-specific T cell therapy. These receptors were collected from a human patient who had received a solid organ transplant and had CMV disease.

This rearrangement joins TRBV11-1 to TRBJ2-1; D gene unclear. In germline, CDR1 is SGHAT, CDR2 FQDESV (reference sequence). This CDR3 spans 14 amino acids. V dropped 5 bases and J dropped 0 bases, with 8 bases sitting between them. In DNA form, the CDR3 reads TGTGCCAGCAGCGGATTGAGCTCCTACAATGAGCAGTTCTTC. Translation gives CASSGLSSYNEQFF.

The gene calls are TRBV6-5 and TRBJ2-1, with 13 bases identical to TRBD2. This CDR3 has 15 residues. V lost 7 bases to trimming and J lost 2 bases; unmatched junction nucleotides: 2. Germline loops: CDR1 MNHEY, CDR2 SVGAGI. CDR3 amino acids: CASTGLAGAYNEQFF. The CDR3 DNA follows: TGTGCCAGCACCGGACTAGCGGGGGCCTACAATGAGCAGTTCTTC.